These 25 T cell receptor beta chains were all obtained from the same sample, sequenced in a study of blood T cell repertoires in COVID-19. The method was immunoSEQ multiplex PCR; TCRdb's version includes in-frame clones alone and lacks a portion of them. The data show approximately 68,000 clones, roughly 84% seen once. Sequencing used peripheral blood. The receptors originated from a man aged 45-65 years with active COVID-19.

V is TRBV7-9 and J is TRBJ2-1; TRBD2 aligns across 9 bases. The CDR3 is 15 amino acids. CDR1 is SEHNR and CDR2 is FQNEAQ in the germline V gene (reference sequence). J gave up 8 bases and V 3 bases, and 8 bases lay outside the gene matches. The DNA of the CDR3 is TGTGCCAGCAGCTTCGCTAGCGGGGTGTGGGATGAGCAGTTCTTC. Protein: CASSFASGVWDEQFF. Supplemented by reference TRBV7-9 and TRBJ2-1, the full variable domain reads DTGVSQNPRHKITKRGQNVTFRCDPISEHNRLYWYRQTLGQGPEFLTYFQNEAQLEKSRLLSDRFSAERPKGSFSTLEIQRTEQGDSAMYLCASSFASGVWDEQFFGPGTRLTVL.

This chain uses TRBV19 with TRBJ1-2; 10 nucleotides match TRBD1. After removal of 6 bases from V and 7 bases from J, the junction contained 11 bases not matched to a gene. The CDR3 consists of 15 residues. CDR1 and CDR2 (germline): LNHDA, SQIVND (reference sequence). CDR3: CASSRKDRGALGYTF. The CDR3 nucleotides read TGTGCCAGTAGCCGTAAGGACAGGGGGGCGCTTGGCTACACCTTC.

This chain joins TRBV15 and TRBJ1-5; D is possibly TRBD1 (5 bases). With 1 base removed from V and 4 bases from J, the gap between germline ends came to 14 bases. The CDR3 is 16 residues long. CDR1 and CDR2 (germline): LNHNV, YYDKDF (reference sequence). The CDR3 region has the DNA TGTGCCACCAGCAGAGGCTTGGTAACAGGAAATCAGCCCCAGCATTTT. Encoded protein: CATSRGLVTGNQPQHF.

This clone was observed once. This chain connects TRBV3-1 (or the pseudogene TRBV3-2) to TRBJ2-7, with 12 bases lining up with TRBD2. V lost 8 bases to trimming and J lost 0 bases; unmatched junction nucleotides: 17. Germline loops: CDR1 LGHDT, CDR2 YNNKEL (reference sequence). The CDR3 spans 19 residues. The DNA of the CDR3 is TGTGCCAGCCGCAAGAGACTAGCGGGAGATGCCCCGAGCTCCTACGAGCAGTACTTC. As protein: CASRKRLAGDAPSSYEQYF.

This rearrangement joins TRBV7-2 to TRBJ2-1; 9 positions agree with TRBD2. Germline V gives CDR1 SGHTA, CDR2 FQGNSA. V shed 5 bases and J 2 bases; nucleotides not matched to a gene: 7. This CDR3 contains 16 residues. The CDR3: CASSLRGGATYNEQFF. In DNA form, the CDR3 reads TGTGCCAGCAGCCTCCGCGGGGGGGCGACCTACAATGAGCAGTTCTTC.

This sequence joins TRBV18 and TRBJ2-1, with TRBD1 matching 11 bases. The CDR3 length is 15 residues. Trimming took 10 bases from V and 5 from J; bases not matched to a gene: 10. The germline CDR1 and CDR2 sequences are KGHSH and LQKENI. The CDR3 loop reads CATHRGTGGNNEQFF. CDR3 bases: TGTGCCACCCACCGGGGGACAGGGGGGAACAATGAGCAGTTCTTC.

In its sample, this clone was seen once. The rearrangement links TRBV15 to TRBJ2-7; TRBD1 matches 12 bases. CDR3 length: 16 residues. Germline loops: CDR1 LNHNV, CDR2 YYDKDF (reference sequence). V shed 5 bases and J 2 bases; nucleotides not matched to a gene: 7. DNA of the CDR3: TGTGCCACCAGCGAACCGGGGACAGGGGGCACCTACGAGCAGTACTTC. Encoded protein: CATSEPGTGGTYEQYF.

The rearrangement links TRBV2 to TRBJ1-3; D perhaps matches TRBD1 (5 bases). CDR1 is SNHLY, CDR2 FYNNEI, per germline. The V and J ends lost 5 bases and 0 bases respectively, with 11 bases between them. The CDR3 runs 15 residues. The CDR3 here is CASSSTALSGNTIYF. CDR3 nucleotide sequence: TGTGCCAGCAGTTCGACAGCCCTCTCTGGAAACACCATATATTTT.

In this sample, this clone turned up a few times. The J gene is TRBJ1-1, the V gene TRBV7-2; 9 bases match TRBD1. The V gene's germline CDR1 is SGHTA and CDR2 FQGNSA. The ends lost 6 bases at V and 4 bases at J; junction bases unmatched: 3. The CDR3 consists of 13 residues. The CDR3 DNA sequence: TGTGCCAGCAGAAAGACAGGGGGCACTGAAGCTTTCTTT. Residues: CASRKTGGTEAFF.

CDR3 nucleotides: TGTGCCAGCAGCTTGGCATCCACTGAAGCTTTCTTT. Translation gives CASSLASTEAFF. V usage is TRBV5-6 and J usage is TRBJ1-1; unclear D gene. V was trimmed by 0 bases and J by 4 bases, leaving 4 bases between them. Germline CDR1 and CDR2: SGHDT and YYEEEE. The CDR3 has 12 amino acids.

The chain has TRBV2 and TRBJ2-7; the match to TRBD2 covers 11 bases. The DNA end is more similar to TRBJ2-5, so the J call may be wrong. Looked up from germline, CDR1 is SNHLY and CDR2 is FYNNEI. CDR3 size: 15 residues. CDR3 DNA sequence: TGTGCCAGCAGTCCACTAGCGGGGGTGGGAGAGACCCAGTACTTC. Amino acid sequence: CASSPLAGVGETQYF.

The V gene is TRBV7-9, the J gene TRBJ2-7, with a weak D call TRBD2 (6 bases). V lost 3 bases to trimming and J lost 0 bases, with 12 bases between them. Germline assignment: CDR1 SEHNR and CDR2 FQNEAQ (reference sequence). This CDR3 spans 15 amino acids. The CDR3 region is CASSLDSGFSYEQYF. The CDR3 bases are TGTGCCAGCAGCTTGGATAGCGGATTCTCCTACGAGCAGTACTTC.

CDR3 loop: CASSPSTATDTQYF. As DNA, the CDR3 is TGCGCCAGCAGCCCCTCGACAGCCACAGATACGCAGTATTTT. The V call is TRBV5-1, the J call TRBJ2-3; TRBD1 might be the D (5 bases). The CDR3 loop spans 14 amino acids. The ends were cut back, 4 bases at V and 2 bases at J, with 11 bases in the middle. In germline, CDR1 is SGHRS, CDR2 YFSETQ.

This clone was seen a single time. The chain has TRBV24-1 and TRBJ1-2; tentative D call: TRBD1 (5 bases). V was pared by 8 bases and J by 8 bases, with 8 bases between. Germline V lookup: CDR1 KGHDR, CDR2 SFDVKD. The CDR3 is 10 residues long. The CDR3 here is CATTGGGYTF. In nucleotides, the CDR3 is TGTGCCACCACCGGGGGGGGCTACACCTTC.

The chain employs TRBV9 and TRBJ2-2; maybe TRBD1 (6 bases). Germline V gene data show CDR1 as SGDLS and CDR2 as YYNGEE. Trimming pared 5 bases from V and 3 bases from J, leaving 20 bases between. The CDR3 sequence is 17 residues long. The CDR3, as DNA: TGTGCCAGCAGTTCCACACCCACAAGGACAGACACCGGGGAGCTGTTTTTT. Protein product: CASSSTPTRTDTGELFF.

This sequence joins TRBV18 and TRBJ1-2; possible D gene TRBD1, 6 bases. Trimming removed 3 bases from V and 7 bases from J, with 15 bases in between. CDR1 KGHSH and CDR2 LQKENI come from the germline V gene. The CDR3 totals 14 residues. DNA of the CDR3: TGTGCCAGCTCACCTCTACAGGGCGGGGGTGGCTACACCTTC. Translated: CASSPLQGGGGYTF.

The gene calls are TRBV10-3 and TRBJ1-4, with 7 bases identical to TRBD1. The CDR3 consists of 13 residues. Germline V gene data show CDR1 as ENHRY and CDR2 as SYGVKD. Trimming cost V 5 bases and J 8 bases; bases outside gene matches: 5. In nucleotides, the CDR3 is TGTGCCATCAGTAGGACAGGTATCGAAAAACTGTTTTTT. Translating it yields CAISRTGIEKLFF.

V is TRBV7-9 and J is TRBJ2-3; TRBD2 agrees at 8 bases. Germline CDR1 reads SEHNR; CDR2 reads FQNEAQ (reference sequence). The CDR3 runs to 14 residues. The V gene end was trimmed by 1 base and the J gene end by 5 bases; junction bases not matched to a gene: 2. Written as DNA, the CDR3 is TGTGCCAGCAGCTTAGAGGGGACTAGAGATACGCAGTATTTT. Translated, it gives CASSLEGTRDTQYF.

The rearrangement uses TRBV30 and TRBJ1-4; 7 nucleotides agree with TRBD1. After removal of 3 bases from V and 14 bases from J, the junction contained 15 bases not matched to a gene. The CDR3 length is 14 residues. From germline, CDR1 is GTSNPN and CDR2 SVGIG (reference sequence). The CDR3 loop is CAWSLGGSLKRLFF. For the CDR3, the DNA is TGTGCCTGGAGCCTAGGGGGCAGCCTTAAAAGGCTGTTTTTT.

The genes are TRBV5-6 and TRBJ1-1; D may be TRBD1 (5 bases). Germline CDR1 SGHDT, CDR2 YYEEEE. The CDR3 loop spans 15 amino acids. The ends were cut back, 4 bases at V and 1 base at J, with 14 bases in the middle. The CDR3 protein is CASSARGRGNTEAFF. CDR3 DNA: TGTGCCAGCAGCGCGCGGGGCCGAGGGAACACTGAAGCTTTCTTT.

This chain links TRBV27 with TRBJ2-2; D remains ambiguous. Germline V lookup: CDR1 MNHEY, CDR2 SMNVEV (reference sequence). Trimming removed 6 bases at V and 2 bases at J, with 10 bases between. This CDR3 contains 14 residues. CDR3 region: CASRPLSNTGELFF. CDR3 in DNA: TGTGCCAGCAGGCCCCTGAGCAACACCGGGGAGCTGTTTTTT.

This chain links TRBV4-3 with TRBJ2-4; D is perhaps TRBD1 (5 bases). Germline V lookup: CDR1 LGHNA, CDR2 YSLEER. The CDR3 totals 14 residues. V was cut by 4 bases and J by 5 bases, with 12 bases left in between. CDR3 DNA sequence: TGCGCCAGCAGCCGGACAATTCAGGAAAACATTCAGTACTTC. Encoded protein: CASSRTIQENIQYF.

The chain recombines TRBV19 with TRBJ1-1; 8 bases fit TRBD1. Germline trimming cut 5 bases from V and 4 bases from J; bases unmatched to any gene: 3. CDR3 size: 13 residues. Germline V CDR1 and CDR2: LNHDA, SQIVND (reference sequence). The CDR3 DNA sequence: TGTGCCAGTAGTCCCGGACAGGGCACTGAAGCTTTCTTT. Protein: CASSPGQGTEAFF. The whole variable domain, filled in from reference TRBV19 and TRBJ1-1, reads DGGITQSPKYLFRKEGQNVTLSCEQNLNHDAMYWYRQDPGQGLRLIYYSQIVNDFQKGDIAEGYSVSREKKESFPLTVTSAQKNPTAFYLCASSPGQGTEAFFGQGTRLTVV.

The chain is built from TRBV2 and TRBJ1-3; D not certain. Germline CDR1 reads SNHLY; CDR2 reads FYNNEI. With 6 bases removed from V and 1 base from J, the gap between germline ends came to 16 bases. The CDR3 loop spans 16 amino acids. The CDR3 nucleotides are TGTGCCAGCAGCGTTCGTCCGAGCGCTTCTGGAAACACCATATATTTT. Translating gives CASSVRPSASGNTIYF.

This clone was found once. The chain employs TRBV6-2 or TRBV6-3 and TRBJ1-2; 8 bases fit TRBD1. CDR3 size: 16 residues. The germline V gene has CDR1 MNHEY and CDR2 SVGEGT. J was trimmed by 7 bases and V by 2 bases; bases with no gene match: 12. CDR3 region: CASSYPGTGDMAGYTF. CDR3 nucleotides: TGTGCCAGCAGTTACCCCGGGACAGGAGATATGGCTGGCTACACCTTC.